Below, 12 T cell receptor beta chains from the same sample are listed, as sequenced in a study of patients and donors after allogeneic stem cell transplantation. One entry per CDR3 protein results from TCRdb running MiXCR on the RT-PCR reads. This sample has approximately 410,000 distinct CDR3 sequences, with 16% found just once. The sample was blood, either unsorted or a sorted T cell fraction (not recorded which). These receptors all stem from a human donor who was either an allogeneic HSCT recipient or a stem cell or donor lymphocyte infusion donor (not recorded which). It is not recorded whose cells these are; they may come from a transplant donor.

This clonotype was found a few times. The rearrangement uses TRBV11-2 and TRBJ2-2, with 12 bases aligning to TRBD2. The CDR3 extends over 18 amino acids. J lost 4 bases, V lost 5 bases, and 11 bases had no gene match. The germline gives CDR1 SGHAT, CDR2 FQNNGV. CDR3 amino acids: CASSLRASGRASTGELFF. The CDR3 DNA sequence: TGTGCCAGCAGCCTACGGGCTAGCGGGAGGGCAAGCACCGGGGAGCTGTTTTTT. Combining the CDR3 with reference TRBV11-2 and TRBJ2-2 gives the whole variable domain EAGVAQSPRYKIIEKRQSVAFWCNPISGHATLYWYQQILGQGPKLLIQFQNNGVVDDSQLPKDRFSAERLKGVDSTLKIQPAKLEDSAVYLCASSLRASGRASTGELFFGEGSRLTVL.

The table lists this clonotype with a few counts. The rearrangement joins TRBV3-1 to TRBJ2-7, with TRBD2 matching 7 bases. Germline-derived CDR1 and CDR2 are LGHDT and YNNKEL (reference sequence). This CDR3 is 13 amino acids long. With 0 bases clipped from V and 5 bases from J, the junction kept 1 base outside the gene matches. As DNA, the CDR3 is TGTGCCAGCAGCCAAGATGGGGGGGACGAGCAGTACTTC. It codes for CASSQDGGDEQYF.

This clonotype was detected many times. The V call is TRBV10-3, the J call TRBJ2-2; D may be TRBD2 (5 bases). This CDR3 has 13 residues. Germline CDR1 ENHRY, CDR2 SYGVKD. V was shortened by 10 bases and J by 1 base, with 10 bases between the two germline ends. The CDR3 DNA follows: TGTGCCAGACGACGGGAGAACACCGGGGAGCTGTTTTTT. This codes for CARRRENTGELFF.

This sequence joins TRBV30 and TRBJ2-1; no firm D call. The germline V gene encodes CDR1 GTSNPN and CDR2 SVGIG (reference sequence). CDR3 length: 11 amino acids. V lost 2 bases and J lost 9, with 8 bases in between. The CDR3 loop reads CAWSRFPEQFF. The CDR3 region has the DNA TGTGCCTGGAGTAGATTCCCTGAGCAGTTCTTC.

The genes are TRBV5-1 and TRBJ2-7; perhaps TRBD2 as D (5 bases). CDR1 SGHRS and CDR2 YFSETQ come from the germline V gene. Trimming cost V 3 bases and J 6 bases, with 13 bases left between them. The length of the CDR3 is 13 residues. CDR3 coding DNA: TGCGCCAGCAGCTGGGAGCCCTCGGGCGAGCAGTACTTC. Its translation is CASSWEPSGEQYF.

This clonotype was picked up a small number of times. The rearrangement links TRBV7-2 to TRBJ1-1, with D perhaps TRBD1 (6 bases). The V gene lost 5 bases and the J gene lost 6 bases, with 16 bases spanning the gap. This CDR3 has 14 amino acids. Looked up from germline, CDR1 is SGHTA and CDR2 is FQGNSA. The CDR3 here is CASSPQQGRAEAFF. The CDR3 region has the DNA TGTGCCAGCAGCCCTCAACAGGGAAGGGCTGAAGCTTTCTTT.

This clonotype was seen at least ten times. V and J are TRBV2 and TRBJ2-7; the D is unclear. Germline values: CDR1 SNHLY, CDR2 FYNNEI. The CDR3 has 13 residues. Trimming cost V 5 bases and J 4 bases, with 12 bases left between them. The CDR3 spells CASSRDNKYEQYF. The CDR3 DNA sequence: TGTGCCAGCAGTCGAGACAACAAGTACGAGCAGTACTTC.

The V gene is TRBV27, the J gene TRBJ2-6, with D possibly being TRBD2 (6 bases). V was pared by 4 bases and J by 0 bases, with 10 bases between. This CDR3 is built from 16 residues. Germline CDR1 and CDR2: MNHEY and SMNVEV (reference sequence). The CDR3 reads CASSSGRYSGANVLTF. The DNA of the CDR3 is TGTGCCAGCAGTTCGGGGAGGTACTCTGGGGCCAACGTCCTGACTTTC. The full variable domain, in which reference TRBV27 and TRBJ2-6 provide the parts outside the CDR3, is EAQVTQNPRYLITVTGKKLTVTCSQNMNHEYMSWYRQDPGLGLRQIYYSMNVEVTDKGDVPEGYKVSRKEKRNFPLILESPSPNQTSLYFCASSSGRYSGANVLTFGAGSRLTVL.

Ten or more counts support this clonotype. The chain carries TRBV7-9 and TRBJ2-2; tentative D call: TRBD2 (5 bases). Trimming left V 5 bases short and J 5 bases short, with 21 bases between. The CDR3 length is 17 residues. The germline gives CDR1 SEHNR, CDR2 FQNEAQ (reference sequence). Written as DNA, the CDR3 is TGTGCCAGCAGCCCCCCCCTGGTGGACTTTACTACCGGGGAGCTGTTTTTT. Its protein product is CASSPPLVDFTTGELFF. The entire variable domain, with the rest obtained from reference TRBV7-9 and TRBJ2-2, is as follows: DTGVSQNPRHKITKRGQNVTFRCDPISEHNRLYWYRQTLGQGPEFLTYFQNEAQLEKSRLLSDRFSAERPKGSFSTLEIQRTEQGDSAMYLCASSPPLVDFTTGELFFGEGSRLTVL.

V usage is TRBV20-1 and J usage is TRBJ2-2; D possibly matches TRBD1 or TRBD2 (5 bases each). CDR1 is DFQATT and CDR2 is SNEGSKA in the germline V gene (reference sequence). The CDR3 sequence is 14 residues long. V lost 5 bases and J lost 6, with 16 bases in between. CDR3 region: CSASGTGVAGELFF. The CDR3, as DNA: TGCAGTGCTTCCGGGACGGGTGTTGCCGGGGAGCTGTTTTTT.

CDR3 sequence reads: CAISDFSGTGYNSPLHF. CDR3 DNA sequence: TGTGCCATCAGTGATTTTTCCGGGACAGGATATAATTCACCCCTCCACTTT. The chain is built from TRBV10-3 and TRBJ1-6, with 8 bases identical to TRBD1. This CDR3 is 17 amino acids long. V lost 3 bases to trimming and J lost 4 bases; unmatched junction nucleotides: 8. Looked up from germline, CDR1 is ENHRY and CDR2 is SYGVKD.

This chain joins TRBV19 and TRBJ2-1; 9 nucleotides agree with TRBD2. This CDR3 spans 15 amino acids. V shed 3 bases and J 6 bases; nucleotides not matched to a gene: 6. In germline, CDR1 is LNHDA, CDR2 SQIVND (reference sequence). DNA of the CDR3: TGTGCCAGTAGTATCCTCCAGACTAGCGGCAATGAGCAGTTCTTC. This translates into CASSILQTSGNEQFF.